This passage covers 28 T cell receptor beta chains from one sample sequenced in a study of Ad26.COV2.S vaccination and SARS-CoV-2 variants. Treatment of the sample: 15 to 20 received Ad26.COV2.S at low or high dose, single or two shots; about 5 received placebo; per-sample allocation not given. Vaccine and placebo recipients were sampled on day 63 after the first injection. The data were produced by immunoSEQ multiplex PCR, yet TCRdb's version contains in-frame clones alone and is incomplete. The sample lists around 340,000 clones, roughly 90% occurring once. The specimen was peripheral blood, collected in a trial of Ad26.COV2.S vaccine versus placebo. The receptors originated from a person aged 18-60 years who received the Ad26.COV2.S COVID-19 vaccine or a placebo.

The chain carries TRBV19 and TRBJ2-2; 8 bases match TRBD1. Germline assignment: CDR1 LNHDA and CDR2 SQIVND (reference sequence). The V and J ends lost 0 bases and 3 bases, in that order; junction bases with no gene match: 9. The CDR3 extends over 18 amino acids. CDR3 loop: CASSIERTGIRDTGELFF. The CDR3 coding sequence is TGTGCCAGTAGTATAGAGAGGACAGGGATACGGGACACCGGGGAGCTGTTTTTT.

V gene TRBV6-5 combines with J gene TRBJ1-5; 8 nucleotides line up with TRBD1. The CDR3 loop spans 14 amino acids. V shed 6 bases, J shed 2 bases, and the junction held 3 bases outside the gene matches. Germline assignment: CDR1 MNHEY and CDR2 SVGAGI. As DNA, the CDR3 is TGTGCCAGCAGACAGACAGGGGGCAATCAGCCCCAGCATTTT. As protein: CASRQTGGNQPQHF.

In its sample, this clone was seen once. This chain connects TRBV7-9 to TRBJ2-7; D possibly corresponds to TRBD2 (6 bases). This CDR3 is built from 14 residues. Trimming removed 6 bases from V and 2 bases from J, with 14 bases in between. Germline V lookup: CDR1 SEHNR, CDR2 FQNEAQ (reference sequence). CDR3 nucleotides: TGTGCCAGCAGAACGGAAACGGGAGCCTACGAGCAGTACTTC. Translated: CASRTETGAYEQYF.

The chain links TRBV6-5 to TRBJ2-1; D unclear. Trimming pared 4 bases from V and 5 bases from J, leaving 6 bases between. This CDR3 contains 12 residues. The germline V gene has CDR1 MNHEY and CDR2 SVGAGI. The CDR3 loop is CASSSSNNEQFF. The CDR3 nucleotides are TGTGCCAGCAGTTCGTCTAACAATGAGCAGTTCTTC.

This rearrangement joins TRBV6-5 to TRBJ2-1, with 9 bases aligning to TRBD2. In germline, CDR1 is MNHEY, CDR2 SVGAGI. With V trimmed by 6 bases and J by 6 bases, 3 bases remained unmatched. CDR3 length: 13 amino acids. The chain's CDR3 is CASSGTSTNEQFF. As DNA, the CDR3 is TGTGCCAGCAGCGGGACTAGCACCAATGAGCAGTTCTTC.

This chain uses TRBV28 with TRBJ1-5, with D uncertain. The V end was cut by 1 base, the J end by 2 bases, with 24 bases between. The length of the CDR3 is 20 residues. In germline, CDR1 is MDHEN, CDR2 SYDVKM. The CDR3 loop is CASSLFEDGKKDRRNQPQHF. As DNA, the CDR3 is TGTGCCAGCAGTTTATTTGAAGATGGGAAAAAGGACCGCCGCAATCAGCCCCAGCATTTT.

This chain joins TRBV15 and TRBJ2-7; D might be TRBD1 or TRBD2, each matching 5 bases. CDR1 and CDR2 from the germline V gene are LNHNV and YYDKDF (reference sequence). The V gene lost 0 bases and the J gene lost 7 bases, with 13 bases spanning the gap. The CDR3 contains 14 residues. Here the CDR3 reads CATSRDGTSGEQYF. Written as DNA, the CDR3 is TGTGCCACCAGCAGAGACGGGACCTCGGGGGAGCAGTACTTC.

The chain uses TRBV20-1 and TRBJ2-1; D gene ambiguous. The CDR3 runs 11 residues. Germline CDR1 reads DFQATT; CDR2 reads SNEGSKA (reference sequence). Deletions cut 0 bases from V and 7 bases from J, with 4 bases between. CDR3 sequence reads: CSARDLNEQFF. The CDR3 DNA follows: TGCAGTGCTAGAGATCTGAATGAGCAGTTCTTC.

V and J are TRBV4-1 and TRBJ2-7; D uncertain. The V gene lost 1 base and the J gene lost 7 bases, with 11 bases spanning the gap. The CDR3 is 13 residues long. In germline, CDR1 is MGHRA, CDR2 YSYEKL. The CDR3 DNA reads TGCGCCAGCAGCCAAGGGGCCTACGGGGAGCAGTACTTC. As protein: CASSQGAYGEQYF.

The V gene is TRBV2, the J gene TRBJ2-2; D tentatively fits TRBD1 or TRBD2 (6 bases each). V lost 11 bases and J lost 1, with 11 bases in between. This CDR3 is 13 amino acids long. Germline CDR1 SNHLY, CDR2 FYNNEI. CDR3 in amino acids: CAAKGGNTGELFF. CDR3 coding DNA: TGTGCCGCTAAGGGGGGGAACACCGGGGAGCTGTTTTTT.

In this sample, this clone turned up a few times. The V and J genes are TRBV12-3 or TRBV12-4 and TRBJ1-5, with D possibly matching TRBD1 (5 bases). The CDR3 runs to 13 residues. V lost 6 bases and J lost 6, with 12 bases in between. In nucleotides, the CDR3 is TGTGCCAGCAGCGCCGGGGGGGGTCAGCCCCAGCATTTT. Its protein is CASSAGGGQPQHF.

Here the CDR3 reads CASSRRLPARNNEQFF. The DNA for the CDR3 is TGTGCCAGCAGCCGTAGACTCCCCGCTCGAAACAATGAGCAGTTCTTC. V gene TRBV7-2 combines with J gene TRBJ2-1; D gene ambiguous. CDR1 is SGHTA, CDR2 FQGNSA, per germline. CDR3 length equals 16 residues. V was trimmed by 5 bases and J by 5 bases, leaving 19 bases between them.

The chain recombines TRBV27 with TRBJ2-2; 7 positions agree with TRBD1. The V gene end was trimmed by 3 bases and the J gene end by 8 bases; junction bases not matched to a gene: 9. The V gene's germline CDR1 is MNHEY and CDR2 SMNVEV (reference sequence). The CDR3 consists of 15 residues. The CDR3 spells CASSLSRGIPGELFF. In nucleotides, the CDR3 is TGTGCCAGCAGTTTGTCCAGGGGGATTCCTGGGGAGCTGTTTTTT.

The J gene is TRBJ2-1, the V gene TRBV20-1; D not resolved. The CDR3 loop spans 10 amino acids. Germline assignment: CDR1 DFQATT and CDR2 SNEGSKA (reference sequence). V lost 6 bases and J lost 9, with 9 bases in between. CDR3 loop: CSAAGREQFF. The CDR3 coding sequence is TGCAGTGCCGCCGGGCGTGAGCAGTTCTTC.

The DNA for the CDR3 is TGTGCCAGCAGCCAAGAAGGGCGCGGCGGGCATAGCACAGATACGCAGTATTTT. Translating it yields CASSQEGRGGHSTDTQYF. The chain carries TRBV3-1 (or the pseudogene TRBV3-2) and TRBJ2-3; tentative D call: TRBD2 (5 bases). CDR3 length: 18 amino acids. Trimming stripped 0 bases from V and 0 bases from J, with 16 bases between. The germline gives CDR1 LGHDT, CDR2 YNNKEL (reference sequence).

The genes are TRBV19 and TRBJ2-2, with D perhaps matching TRBD2 (5 bases). The germline V and J ends were trimmed by 4 bases and 9 bases, with 15 bases remaining between them. In germline, CDR1 is LNHDA, CDR2 SQIVND (reference sequence). CDR3 length equals 14 residues. The CDR3 DNA reads as TGTGCCAGTAGTAGAGAGGGCGCAGGCAGGGAGCTGTTTTTT. This sequence encodes CASSREGAGRELFF.

V and J are TRBV12-5 and TRBJ2-3; TRBD2 matches at 8 bases. The CDR3 runs 15 residues. Per the germline V gene, CDR1 is LGHNT and CDR2 is FRNRAP. V lost 7 bases to trimming and J lost 3 bases; unmatched junction nucleotides: 9. CDR3 nucleotide sequence: TGTGCTAGTGAACCGGGACTAGGAGGAACAGATACGCAGTATTTT. This encodes CASEPGLGGTDTQYF.

This sequence joins TRBV6-6 and TRBJ2-7; a weak D match, TRBD1 (6 bases). This CDR3 is built from 15 residues. Germline values: CDR1 MNHNY, CDR2 SVGAGI (reference sequence). V gave up 3 bases and J gave up 0 bases, with 12 bases separating them. The CDR3 region is CASSYPGTSSYEQYF. CDR3 nucleotide sequence: TGTGCCAGCAGTTATCCCGGGACAAGCTCCTACGAGCAGTACTTC.

The V and J genes are TRBV6-4 and TRBJ1-1; no clear D. The length of the CDR3 is 13 residues. CDR1 is MRHNA and CDR2 is SNTAGT in the germline V gene. V was cut by 6 bases and J by 4 bases, with 12 bases left in between. The CDR3 loop is CASSVGSGTEAFF. The CDR3 DNA reads as TGTGCCAGCAGCGTCGGGAGCGGCACTGAAGCTTTCTTT.

The chain joins TRBV29-1 to TRBJ2-7; TRBD2 matches at 12 bases. The CDR3 has 16 residues. Unmatched junction bases numbered 9, after V lost 5 bases and J lost 1 base. Germline V lookup: CDR1 SQVTM, CDR2 ANQGSEA. CDR3 loop: CSVRAATSGSSYEQYF. The CDR3 DNA reads as TGCAGCGTTAGGGCGGCGACTAGCGGGAGTTCCTACGAGCAGTACTTC.

A word on this clone: Different DNA sequences within this sample yield the same CDR3. V and J are TRBV2 and TRBJ1-6, with 11 bases that match TRBD1. The CDR3 is 14 residues long. V was pared by 4 bases and J by 7 bases, with 0 bases of the junction left unmatched. Per the germline V gene, CDR1 is SNHLY and CDR2 is FYNNEI. For the CDR3, the DNA is TGTGCCAGCAGTGGGGACAGGGGGAATTCACCCCTCCACTTT. Residues: CASSGDRGNSPLHF.

The chain has TRBV5-1 and TRBJ2-7, with TRBD1 identical over 8 bases. CDR3 length equals 16 residues. Germline CDR1 reads SGHRS; CDR2 reads YFSETQ. V shed 4 bases, J shed 4 bases, and the junction held 13 bases outside the gene matches. CDR3 sequence: CASSLYAGTGIYEQYF. CDR3 DNA sequence: TGCGCCAGCAGCCTTTATGCGGGGACAGGTATTTACGAGCAGTACTTC.

This clone has just a few counts. The V call is TRBV27, the J call TRBJ2-1; either TRBD1 or TRBD2 may supply D (6 bases each). The length of the CDR3 is 18 residues. Trimming removed 5 bases at V and 4 bases at J, with 24 bases between. Germline loops: CDR1 MNHEY, CDR2 SMNVEV (reference sequence). The CDR3 nucleotides are TGTGCCAGCAGTCCGATTCGACTACAAGGGGGGTTGTACAATGAGCAGTTCTTC. This translates into CASSPIRLQGGLYNEQFF.

The chain couples TRBV7-6 to TRBJ1-1; TRBD1 might be the D (5 bases). With 4 bases removed from V and 1 base from J, the gap between germline ends came to 10 bases. Germline V lookup: CDR1 SGHVS, CDR2 FNYEAQ. The CDR3 is made up of 14 amino acids. CDR3 amino acids: CASSSVTENTEAFF. DNA of the CDR3: TGTGCCAGCAGCTCCGTGACAGAGAACACTGAAGCTTTCTTT.

V is TRBV6-5 and J is TRBJ2-3, with a possible D match to TRBD2 (6 bases). This CDR3 is built from 16 residues. Per germline, CDR1 MNHEY and CDR2 SVGAGI. The V end was cut by 0 bases, the J end by 1 base, with 11 bases between. The CDR3 region is CASSYSASEGTDTQYF. Written as DNA, the CDR3 is TGTGCCAGCAGTTACTCGGCTAGCGAGGGCACAGATACGCAGTATTTT.

A word on this clone: Other DNA sequences of this sample code for an identical CDR3. The J gene is TRBJ1-1, the V gene TRBV9, with no clear D. Trimming took off 2 bases at V and 6 bases at J, with 11 bases between the two ends. Germline V lookup: CDR1 SGDLS, CDR2 YYNGEE. This CDR3 has 13 residues. The CDR3 loop is CASSVGGGSEAFF. Here the CDR3 DNA reads TGTGCCAGCAGCGTGGGAGGTGGATCTGAAGCTTTCTTT.

CDR3 residues: CASSQGPIGRAYEQYF. The CDR3 DNA reads TGCGCCAGCAGCCAAGGTCCTATCGGCAGGGCTTACGAGCAGTACTTC. This sequence joins TRBV5-1 and TRBJ2-7; possible D gene TRBD1, 5 bases. CDR1 is SGHRS and CDR2 is YFSETQ in the germline V gene. There are 16 residues in the CDR3. Trimming cost V 4 bases and J 4 bases, with 21 bases left between them.

The chain carries TRBV19 and TRBJ2-5; perhaps TRBD2 as D (5 bases). V lost 7 bases, J lost 5 bases, and 17 bases lay in between. Germline V gene lookup returns CDR1 LNHDA and CDR2 SQIVND (reference sequence). CDR3 size: 14 residues. CDR3 sequence (DNA): TGTGCCAGTACCCCAGGAGGACCTTTGGAGACCCAGTACTTC. Amino acid sequence: CASTPGGPLETQYF. Full variable domain (outside the CDR3, taken from reference TRBV19 and TRBJ2-5): DGGITQSPKYLFRKEGQNVTLSCEQNLNHDAMYWYRQDPGQGLRLIYYSQIVNDFQKGDIAEGYSVSREKKESFPLTVTSAQKNPTAFYLCASTPGGPLETQYFGPGTRLLVL.